The rows below give T cell receptor beta chains drawn from one sample of a study of OX40 agonist ivuxolimab in advanced cancers. Only in-frame clones appear in the TCRdb table, and some are missing; sequencing was by immunoSEQ multiplex PCR. This table holds fewer than 15,000 clones, 87% found once. The sample here was CD4+ or CD8+ T cells sorted from blood, taken in a trial of the OX40 agonist ivuxolimab. Every receptor here comes from an adult with an advanced solid tumor such as melanoma, head and neck, liver or kidney cancer. Each CDR3 is given with its conserved first and last residue. A D gene is named only where the DNA matches it firmly.

len	d_gene	v_gene	j_gene	CDR3aa
15	.	TRBV9	TRBJ2-2	CASRQGLGNTGELFF
13	.	TRBV7-9	TRBJ1-2	CASSSGHRYGYTF
12	.	TRBV4-1	TRBJ2-7	CASSQIDAEQYF
14	.	TRBV7-9	TRBJ1-3	CASSLDGSGNTIYF
13	.	TRBV6-5	TRBJ2-7	CASSYGSGHEQYF
15	.	TRBV11-3	TRBJ1-2	CASSPFGRSPYGYTF
12	.	TRBV7-9	TRBJ2-7	CASSLEGNEQYF
14	TRBD1	TRBV28	TRBJ1-2	CASSLTGGAYGYTF
14	.	TRBV19	TRBJ2-7	CASSTGWGSYEQYF
14	.	TRBV7-9	TRBJ2-7	CASSADGGRDEQYF
12	.	TRBV5-6	TRBJ1-2	CASSLENYGYTF
14	.	TRBV27	TRBJ1-1	CASSTAISNTEAFF
17	TRBD2	TRBV7-6	TRBJ2-5	CASSLARFSGGQETQYF
14	TRBD2	TRBV4-1	TRBJ2-7	CASSQVQSGGEQYF
14	.	TRBV9	TRBJ2-7	CASSVGLEQYEQYF
14	.	TRBV6-5	TRBJ2-7	CASSYTTGSYEQYF
14	.	TRBV7-3	TRBJ2-1	CASSSGELNNEQFF
14	TRBD2	TRBV6-5	TRBJ2-7	CASRIRSGTYEQYF
18	.	TRBV7-8	TRBJ1-5	CASSSPPDAGDSNQPQHF
13	.	TRBV27	TRBJ1-2	CASRMGEGYGYTF
14	.	TRBV5-6	TRBJ1-1	CASSLVAERTEAFF
16	.	TRBV30	TRBJ1-5	CAWSAPGPEGWQPQHF
17	.	TRBV5-6	.	CASSLVVGGQGGYEQYF
15	.	TRBV7-6	TRBJ2-5	CASSVGTRGQETQYF
15	.	TRBV11-3	TRBJ1-4	CASSLWGRENEKLFF
17	.	TRBV7-2	TRBJ1-2	CASSPFPRGGQSGGYTF
14	.	TRBV5-1	TRBJ2-7	CASSFGGAGGEQYF
13	.	TRBV5-5	TRBJ2-7	CASSLEDSYEQYF
16	.	TRBV4-1	TRBJ1-1	CASSQILRARNTEAFF
13	.	TRBV7-2	TRBJ1-2	CASSLGLGAGYTF
15	.	TRBV6-1	TRBJ2-7	CASSSLSGGSYEQYF
15	.	TRBV11-3	TRBJ2-2	CASSLAGSGTGELFF
15	.	TRBV30	TRBJ2-1	CAWREEQGSYNEQFF
15	TRBD1	TRBV5-4	TRBJ2-2	CASSPNRGHTGELFF
15	.	TRBV19	TRBJ2-7	CASSGPDWGSYEQYF
13	.	TRBV5-4	TRBJ1-2	CASSPPGHYGYTF
15	TRBD1	TRBV9	TRBJ2-3	CASRSGTGSTDTQYF
15	.	TRBV27	TRBJ2-7	CASRSSARGTYEQYF
18	.	TRBV18	TRBJ2-2	CASSPATAGRRNTGELFF
15	TRBD2	TRBV9	TRBJ2-7	CASSVGSGSRGEQYF